One and the same sample provided the 7 T cell receptor beta chains below, sequenced in a study of T cell repertoires in cytomegalovirus infection. TCRdb re-derived calls from the reads in MiXCR, one entry per CDR3 protein. The sample holds about 83,000 distinct CDR3 sequences; about 29% are singletons and the top ten take about 72%. The antigens these receptors bind are not known. The sequencing used CD8+ T cells from cultured PBMCs, collected from culture after CMV antigen stimulation. These receptors were collected from a human donor in good health (CMV status not recorded). Some clones in this sample may be carry-over from other donors' samples.

This chain joins TRBV11-2 and TRBJ1-1; D call uncertain. Trimming pared 1 base from V and 7 bases from J, leaving 10 bases between. The CDR3 is 13 amino acids. Germline loops: CDR1 SGHAT, CDR2 FQNNGV. The CDR3 loop reads CASSLGGFNEAFF. DNA of the CDR3: TGTGCCAGCAGCTTAGGTGGTTTTAATGAAGCTTTCTTT.

This clonotype showed up just a few times. This chain uses TRBV7-8 with TRBJ2-7; a possible D gene is TRBD2 (5 bases). V lost 5 bases to trimming and J lost 6 bases, with 11 bases between them. In germline, CDR1 is SGHVS, CDR2 FQNEAQ. The CDR3 has 12 amino acids. The CDR3, as DNA: TGTGCCAGCAGCCAGAGGGTGGCCGAGCAGTACTTC. Encoded protein: CASSQRVAEQYF.

Only a few counts were recorded for this clonotype. The J gene is TRBJ2-1, the V gene TRBV7-8; D remains ambiguous. Trimming took off 8 bases at V and 8 bases at J, with 19 bases between the two ends. Germline V CDR1 and CDR2: SGHVS, FQNEAQ. This CDR3 region has 14 residues. CDR3 residues: CASDSIGPGDEQFF. CDR3 DNA: TGTGCCAGCGATTCCATAGGCCCCGGAGATGAGCAGTTCTTC.

The chain carries TRBV6-5 and TRBJ1-2, with D perhaps matching TRBD1 (5 bases). The CDR3 has 14 amino acids. Germline CDR1 reads MNHEY; CDR2 reads SVGAGI. The ends were cut back, 6 bases at V and 0 bases at J, with 11 bases in the middle. CDR3 sequence (DNA): TGTGCCAGCAGCCCGGGGGTAGCTAACTATGGCTACACCTTC. As protein: CASSPGVANYGYTF.

In its sample, this clonotype was seen many times. The chain has TRBV29-1 and TRBJ1-1; 11 bases fit TRBD1. The V gene's germline CDR1 is SQVTM and CDR2 ANQGSEA. The ends lost 7 bases at V and 4 bases at J; junction bases unmatched: 8. The CDR3 spans 14 residues. CDR3 amino acids: CSAQSGTGGTEAFF. The CDR3 DNA reads TGCAGCGCACAATCCGGGACAGGGGGCACTGAAGCTTTCTTT.

This clonotype has just one count. The chain has TRBV24-1 and TRBJ2-2; no clear D gene. CDR1 is KGHDR and CDR2 is SFDVKD in the germline V gene. V was pared by 0 bases and J by 1 base, with 2 bases between. The length of the CDR3 is 14 residues. CDR3 amino acids: CATSDLLNTGELFF. The CDR3 region has the DNA TGTGCCACCAGTGATTTGTTGAACACCGGGGAGCTGTTTTTT.

This chain uses TRBV28 with TRBJ2-7; weak D call: TRBD1 (6 bases). V lost 6 bases, J lost 5 bases, and 17 bases lay in between. The CDR3 is made up of 14 amino acids. Germline CDR1 and CDR2: MDHEN and SYDVKM. The CDR3 DNA is TGTGCCAGCAGCCCAGGGGCCGTCGACGACGAGCAGTACTTC. Protein: CASSPGAVDDEQYF. The complete variable domain, with remaining parts taken from reference TRBV28 and TRBJ2-7, reads DVKVTQSSRYLVKRTGEKVFLECVQDMDHENMFWYRQDPGLGLRLIYFSYDVKMKEKGDIPEGYSVSREKKERFSLILESASTNQTSMYLCASSPGAVDDEQYFGPGTRLTVT.